The 5 T cell receptor beta chains below come from one sample, sequenced in a study of T cell responses to AZD1222 COVID-19 vaccine. The assay was immunoSEQ multiplex PCR, and TCRdb's table has in-frame clones only and misses some. The data show approximately 110,000 clones, around nine tenths seen once. The sequenced sample was peripheral blood, obtained on day 0 of AZD1222 vaccination. The receptors were sampled from an adult in good health.

This chain connects TRBV7-9 to TRBJ2-1; unclear D gene. The CDR3 consists of 13 residues. Germline CDR1 is SEHNR and CDR2 is FQNEAQ (reference sequence). Trimming pared 1 base from V and 6 bases from J, leaving 7 bases between. The CDR3 is CASSLGGLNEQFF. Here the CDR3 DNA reads TGTGCCAGCAGCTTAGGAGGTCTCAATGAGCAGTTCTTC.

The table lists this clone with a few counts. The rearrangement joins TRBV27 to TRBJ2-7; 7 bases agree with TRBD1. CDR3 length: 14 amino acids. The germline CDR1 and CDR2 sequences are MNHEY and SMNVEV (reference sequence). V lost 9 bases to trimming and J lost 2 bases; unmatched junction nucleotides: 10. The CDR3 protein is CASRPRDSAYEQYF. The CDR3 bases are TGTGCCAGTAGACCCCGGGACAGCGCCTACGAGCAGTACTTC.

This rearrangement joins TRBV7-9 to TRBJ2-7; no definite D call. The V end lost 2 bases, the J end lost 7 bases, and 9 bases lay between the germline ends. The germline CDR1 and CDR2 sequences are SEHNR and FQNEAQ (reference sequence). CDR3 size: 12 residues. The CDR3 coding sequence is TGTGCCAGCAGCTTACTCCAGACAGAGCAGTACTTC. Its translation: CASSLLQTEQYF.

V and J are TRBV12-3 or TRBV12-4 and TRBJ1-1, with 8 bases lining up with TRBD1. The CDR3 has 13 amino acids. Trimming removed 6 bases from V and 4 bases from J; junction bases left unmatched: 4. The DNA of the CDR3 is TGTGCCAGCAGCCCCAGGGGGCCCACTGAAGCTTTCTTT. It codes for CASSPRGPTEAFF.

V and J are TRBV28 and TRBJ2-5, with 11 positions matching TRBD1. The CDR3 length is 15 residues. V gave up 4 bases and J gave up 4 bases; unmatched junction bases: 5. CDR1 and CDR2 from the germline V gene are MDHEN and SYDVKM. The CDR3: CASSSPGTGGETQYF. The DNA of the CDR3 is TGTGCCAGCAGTTCCCCCGGGACAGGGGGAGAGACCCAGTACTTC.